The rows below give T cell receptor beta chains drawn from one sample of a study of CXCR3-negative and CXCR3-positive naive CD8 T cells. TCRdb reworked the 5' RACE reads into one entry per CDR3 protein, no DNA. This listing includes approximately 100,000 distinct CDR3 sequences. The sequenced sample was naive CXCR3+ CD8+ T cells from blood. The source is a human donor in good health. Some clones in this sample may be carry-over from other donors' samples. Both conserved end residues are part of each CDR3. The order of the fields is V gene, J gene, CDR3 protein.

v_call: TRBV7-9; j_call: TRBJ2-1; cdr3_aa: CASSPSGQLHNEQFF
v_call: TRBV29-1; j_call: TRBJ1-1; cdr3_aa: CSVEDGSYGALRGPIEAFF
v_call: TRBV6-6; j_call: TRBJ2-7; cdr3_aa: CASSYEGAVRYEQYF
v_call: TRBV4-3; j_call: TRBJ2-2; cdr3_aa: CASSQGTGITTGELFF
v_call: TRBV4-1; j_call: TRBJ2-1; cdr3_aa: CASSQKGGSSYNEQFF
v_call: TRBV12-3/TRBV12-4; j_call: TRBJ1-2; cdr3_aa: CASSLESWGGYTF
v_call: TRBV29-1; j_call: TRBJ2-1; cdr3_aa: CSVVRVWREEGNEQFF
v_call: TRBV5-1; j_call: TRBJ1-1; cdr3_aa: CASSSLMNTEAFF
v_call: TRBV24-1; j_call: TRBJ2-1; cdr3_aa: CATSDGGTDYNEQFF
v_call: TRBV7-6; j_call: TRBJ2-1; cdr3_aa: CASGLPQGRNNEQFF
v_call: TRBV27; j_call: TRBJ2-7; cdr3_aa: CASSLGWGREQYF
v_call: TRBV5-6; j_call: TRBJ2-7; cdr3_aa: CASSLAQANSYEQYF
v_call: TRBV10-1; j_call: TRBJ2-7; cdr3_aa: CASSESEINEQYF
v_call: TRBV3-1; j_call: TRBJ2-1; cdr3_aa: CASSQVDSNNEQFF
v_call: TRBV28; j_call: TRBJ1-5; cdr3_aa: CASSLEGGWGSNQPQHF
v_call: TRBV7-9; j_call: TRBJ2-2; cdr3_aa: CASSTGGANTGELFF
v_call: TRBV15; j_call: TRBJ2-2; cdr3_aa: CATSGRENTGELFF
v_call: TRBV15; j_call: TRBJ2-5; cdr3_aa: CATSRRQGQETQYF
v_call: TRBV18; j_call: TRBJ2-7; cdr3_aa: CASSHRDNTYEQYF
v_call: TRBV28; j_call: TRBJ2-1; cdr3_aa: CASSPYVGSSYNEQFF
v_call: TRBV29-1; j_call: TRBJ2-7; cdr3_aa: CSVEDKAGPDYEQYF
v_call: TRBV20-1; j_call: TRBJ1-2; cdr3_aa: CSAKVAGPYGYTF
v_call: TRBV7-9; j_call: TRBJ2-7; cdr3_aa: CASSFMRELGYEQYF
v_call: TRBV18; j_call: TRBJ2-3; cdr3_aa: CASSPEDTQYF
v_call: TRBV12-3/TRBV12-4; j_call: TRBJ2-5; cdr3_aa: CASSPGIEGGETQYF
v_call: TRBV21-1; j_call: TRBJ2-5; cdr3_aa: CASSKAVGDETQYF